This TCR beta chain is drawn from a study of T-cell memory formation after mild COVID-19. At the level of the study: For the most part, TCR clusters were specific to one donor.

Only a few counts were recorded for this clonotype. Its antigen is not identified. The study's findings and limits: CD4+ contracting clones were mainly CM and EM; CD8+ ones, EMRA. Pre-infection memory showed some responding clones, and this suggested that cross-reactive memory joined.

CDR3 length: 16 amino acids. The ends lost 5 bases at V and 0 bases at J; junction bases unmatched: 4. Germline CDR1 is KGHSH and CDR2 is LQKENI. Constant-segment primers were used for 5'RACE, and the resulting TCR alpha and TCR beta cDNA libraries carried sample barcodes and UMIs. Each CDR3 protein is one row after TCRdb ran MiXCR on the 5' RACE reads. This table holds under 600,000 distinct CDR3 sequences, 20% to 25% found once. J is TRBJ2-1 and V is TRBV18; 10 nucleotides line up with TRBD2. The sample comprised PBMCs or a T cell subset sorted from them (not recorded which). This TCR derives from an adult woman who had mild COVID-19 (a few samples of this study predate the infection). Cell type and time point are not known. The CDR3 spells CASSASSGSSYNEQFF. Here the CDR3 DNA reads TGTGCCAGCTCAGCATCTAGCGGGAGCTCCTACAATGAGCAGTTCTTC.